This T cell receptor beta chain comes out of a study of identical twins. Notes on the study in general: Conclusions were drawn cross-sectionally by statistical analysis, without following the same donors. Invariant cells of the MAIT and iNKT types might have partly distorted the zero-insertion analyses.

In the case of this clonotype: Its antigen is unidentified.

Germline loops: CDR1 MGHRA, CDR2 YSYEKL. Losses at the gene ends were 4 bases for V and 0 bases for J; bases not matched to a gene: 10. The CDR3 has 18 residues. TCRdb reanalysed the 5' RACE reads using MiXCR and keeps one entry per CDR3 protein. The sample has hundreds of thousands of distinct CDR3 sequences; approximately 13% are singletons. These data were also filed under a second study, of yellow fever vaccine responses in identical twins.

The TCR comes from a woman under 30 in good health. Material for sequencing was CD8+ T cells sorted from blood. The chain employs TRBV4-1 and TRBJ2-3; 10 nucleotides agree with TRBD2. The CDR3 loop is CASSPHPTSGASTDTQYF. The CDR3, as DNA: TGCGCCAGCAGCCCTCACCCTACTAGCGGGGCTAGCACAGATACGCAGTATTTT.